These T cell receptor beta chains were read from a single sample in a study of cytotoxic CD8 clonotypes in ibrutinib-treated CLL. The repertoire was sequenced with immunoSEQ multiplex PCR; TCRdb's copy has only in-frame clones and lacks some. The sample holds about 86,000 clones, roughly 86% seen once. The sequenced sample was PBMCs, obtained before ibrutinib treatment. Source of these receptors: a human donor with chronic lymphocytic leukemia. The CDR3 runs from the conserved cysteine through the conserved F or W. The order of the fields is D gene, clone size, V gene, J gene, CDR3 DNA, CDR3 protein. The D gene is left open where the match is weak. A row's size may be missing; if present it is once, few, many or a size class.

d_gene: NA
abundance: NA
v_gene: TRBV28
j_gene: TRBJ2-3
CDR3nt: TGTGCCAGCAGTTTATATACTGCCCTAGGTCCAGATACGCAGTATTTT
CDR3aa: CASSLYTALGPDTQYF

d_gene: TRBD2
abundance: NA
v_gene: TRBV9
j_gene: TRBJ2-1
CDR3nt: TGTGCCAGCAGCGTAAAGGTAGCGGGATATAACAATGAGCAGTTCTTC
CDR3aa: CASSVKVAGYNNEQFF

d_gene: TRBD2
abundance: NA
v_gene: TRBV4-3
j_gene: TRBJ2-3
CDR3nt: TGCGCCAGCAGCCAAGCCGCTAGCGGGAGCACAGATACGCAGTATTTT
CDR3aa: CASSQAASGSTDTQYF

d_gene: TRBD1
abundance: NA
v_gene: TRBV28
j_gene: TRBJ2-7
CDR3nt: TGTGCCAGCAGCACACAGGGGGCGGTTGCCTACGAGCAGTACTTC
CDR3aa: CASSTQGAVAYEQYF

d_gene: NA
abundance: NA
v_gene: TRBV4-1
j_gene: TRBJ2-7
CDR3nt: TGCGCCAGCAGCCCCGGAGAGCAGGGCAATAAGTACGAGCAGTACTTC
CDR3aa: CASSPGEQGNKYEQYF

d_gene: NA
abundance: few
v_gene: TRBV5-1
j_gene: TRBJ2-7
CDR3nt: TGCGCCAGCAGAGGAGCGGCAGTCTACGAGCAGTACTTC
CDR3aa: CASRGAAVYEQYF

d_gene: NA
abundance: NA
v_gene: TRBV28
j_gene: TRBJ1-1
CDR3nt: TGTGCCAGCAGTCCCCACCGCTTTCAGGGGATGAACACTGAAGCTTTCTTT
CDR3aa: CASSPHRFQGMNTEAFF

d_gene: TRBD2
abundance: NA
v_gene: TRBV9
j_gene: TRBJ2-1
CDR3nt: TGTGCCAGCAGCAGCGGGACTAGCGGAAACTACAATGAGCAGTTCTTC
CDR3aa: CASSSGTSGNYNEQFF

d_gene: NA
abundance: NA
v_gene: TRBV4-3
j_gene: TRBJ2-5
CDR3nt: TGCGCCAGCAGCCAAGGCCCCCATGGGGGACTTGGGGAGACCCAGTACTTC
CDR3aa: CASSQGPHGGLGETQYF

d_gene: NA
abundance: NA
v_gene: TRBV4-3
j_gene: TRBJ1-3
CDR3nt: TGCGCCAGCAGCCAAGATCGGTCGGGAAACACCATATATTTT
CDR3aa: CASSQDRSGNTIYF

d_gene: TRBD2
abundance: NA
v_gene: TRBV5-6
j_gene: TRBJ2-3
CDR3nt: TGTGCCAGCAGCTTGGAAGGGAGCGGGACCACAGATACGCAGTATTTT
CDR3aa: CASSLEGSGTTDTQYF

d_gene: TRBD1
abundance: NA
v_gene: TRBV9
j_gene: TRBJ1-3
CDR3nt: TGTGCCAGCAGCGCTCAGGGACAGGCAAACTCTGGAAACACCATATATTTT
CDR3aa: CASSAQGQANSGNTIYF

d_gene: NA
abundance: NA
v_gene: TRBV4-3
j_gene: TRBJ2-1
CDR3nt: TGCGCCAGCAGCCAGGCCCCTTGGTTCTTC
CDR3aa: CASSQAPWFF

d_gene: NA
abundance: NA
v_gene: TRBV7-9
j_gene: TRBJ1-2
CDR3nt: TGTGCCAGCAGCTCAGTGGGATATGGCTACACCTTC
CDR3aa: CASSSVGYGYTF

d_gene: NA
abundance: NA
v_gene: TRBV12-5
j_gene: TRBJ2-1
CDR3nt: TGTGCCGAGGGCCCCAATGAGCAGTTCTTC
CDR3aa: CAEGPNEQFF

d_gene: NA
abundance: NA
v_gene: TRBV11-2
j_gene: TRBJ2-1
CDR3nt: TGTGCCAGCAGGCTGGCGATTGAGCAGTTCTTC
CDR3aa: CASRLAIEQFF

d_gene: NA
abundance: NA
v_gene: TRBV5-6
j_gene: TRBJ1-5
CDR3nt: TGTGCCAGCAGCCACAGCGTGGGATCTCAGCCCCAGCATTTT
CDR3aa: CASSHSVGSQPQHF

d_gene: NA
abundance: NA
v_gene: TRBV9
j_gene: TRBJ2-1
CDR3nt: TGTGCCAGCAGCTCTCGCCTTAGCGGAACTAGCTCCTACAATGAGCAGTTCTTC
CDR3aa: CASSSRLSGTSSYNEQFF

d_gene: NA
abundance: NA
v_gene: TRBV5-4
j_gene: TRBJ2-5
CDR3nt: TGTGCCAGCAGCTTCATCAATGGGGAGACCCAGTACTTC
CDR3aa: CASSFINGETQYF

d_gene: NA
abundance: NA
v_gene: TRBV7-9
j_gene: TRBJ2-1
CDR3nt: TGTGCCAGCAGCTTAGGGTACAATGAGCAGTTCTTC
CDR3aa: CASSLGYNEQFF

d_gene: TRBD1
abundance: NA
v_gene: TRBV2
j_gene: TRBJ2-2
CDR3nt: TGTGCCAGCAGTGGGGACAGGCAAAGGGAGCTGTTTTTT
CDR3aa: CASSGDRQRELFF

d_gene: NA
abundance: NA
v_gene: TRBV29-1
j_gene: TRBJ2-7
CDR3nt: TGCAGCGTCGAGGCAAACCGATACTCCTACGAGCAGTACTTC
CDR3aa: CSVEANRYSYEQYF

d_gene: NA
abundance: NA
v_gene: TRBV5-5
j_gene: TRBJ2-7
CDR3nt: TGTGCCAGCAGCTTGACAGGGAGCTCCTACGAGCAGTACTTC
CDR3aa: CASSLTGSSYEQYF

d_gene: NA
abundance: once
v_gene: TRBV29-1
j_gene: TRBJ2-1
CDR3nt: TGCAGCGCCCTCGGGACTTTCAGCTCCTACAATGAGCAGTTCTTC
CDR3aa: CSALGTFSSYNEQFF

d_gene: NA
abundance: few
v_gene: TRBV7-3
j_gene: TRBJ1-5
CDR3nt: TGTGCCAGCAGCTTAAGCTCCGGGACACTGGGAGAGCCCCAGCATTTT
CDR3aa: CASSLSSGTLGEPQHF

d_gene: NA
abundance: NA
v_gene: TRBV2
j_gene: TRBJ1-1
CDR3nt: TGTGCCAGCAGTGAATTGGGGGATGAAGCTTTCTTT
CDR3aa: CASSELGDEAFF

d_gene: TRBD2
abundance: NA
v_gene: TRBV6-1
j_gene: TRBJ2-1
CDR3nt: TGTGCCAGCAGCTCTAGCGGGAGATCGGGTGAGCAGTTCTTC
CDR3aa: CASSSSGRSGEQFF

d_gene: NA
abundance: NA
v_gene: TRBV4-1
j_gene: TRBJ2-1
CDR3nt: TGCGCCAGCAAAAGCTGGGTTCCCCGGGACGGCATCAACCTGCAGGGGAATGAGCAGTTCTTC
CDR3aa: CASKSWVPRDGINLQGNEQFF

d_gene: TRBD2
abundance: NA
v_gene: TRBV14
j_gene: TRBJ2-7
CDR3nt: TGTGCCAGCAGCCTCGTACCGGGACTAGCGGGAGTCGAGCAGTACTTC
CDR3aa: CASSLVPGLAGVEQYF

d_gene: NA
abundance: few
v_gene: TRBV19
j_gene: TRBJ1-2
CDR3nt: TGTGCCACCTCGGATAGGAACTATGGCTACACCTTC
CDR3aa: CATSDRNYGYTF

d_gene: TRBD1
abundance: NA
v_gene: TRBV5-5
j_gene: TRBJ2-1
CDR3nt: TGTGCCAGCAGCTTGGTCGGGGCGGCAGGACAGGGTTACAATGAGCAGTTCTTC
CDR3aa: CASSLVGAAGQGYNEQFF

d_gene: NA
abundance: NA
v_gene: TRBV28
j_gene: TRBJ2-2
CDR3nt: TGTGCCAGCCTACAGGAAAGGAACACCGGGGAGCTGTTTTTT
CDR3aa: CASLQERNTGELFF

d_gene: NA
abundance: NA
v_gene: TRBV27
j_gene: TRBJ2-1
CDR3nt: TGTGCCAGCAGTACACCCTGGTCAAAGTTGGCCCTCAATGAGCAGTTCTTC
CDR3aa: CASSTPWSKLALNEQFF

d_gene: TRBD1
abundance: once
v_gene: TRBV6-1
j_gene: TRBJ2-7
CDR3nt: TGTGCCAGCAGTGCACTCCCGGGACAGGCGACCTACGAGCAGTACTTC
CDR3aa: CASSALPGQATYEQYF

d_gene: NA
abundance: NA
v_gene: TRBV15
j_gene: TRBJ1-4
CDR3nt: TGTGCCACCAGCGAACAGGGTTCTAGTGAAAAACTGTTTTTT
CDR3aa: CATSEQGSSEKLFF

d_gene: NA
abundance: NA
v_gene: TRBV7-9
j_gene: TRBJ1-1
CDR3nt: TGTGCCAGCAGCCACACAGGGAAAGGGGGCACTGAAGCTTTCTTT
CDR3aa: CASSHTGKGGTEAFF

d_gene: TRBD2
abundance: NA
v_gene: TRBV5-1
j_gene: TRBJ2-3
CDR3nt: TGCGCCAGCAGCGATCTCCCGGGACTAGCGGGAGCAAGTCTCCCCACAGATACGCAGTATTTT
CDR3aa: CASSDLPGLAGASLPTDTQYF

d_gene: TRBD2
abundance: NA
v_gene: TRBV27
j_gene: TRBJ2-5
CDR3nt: TGTGCCAGCAGTACCAAGGGACTAGCGGGAGGGGGTGAGACCCAGTACTTC
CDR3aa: CASSTKGLAGGGETQYF

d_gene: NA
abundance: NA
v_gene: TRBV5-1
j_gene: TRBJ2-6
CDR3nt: TGCGCCAGCAGCTTGGCCTCAGGGTACGGGGCCAACGTCCTGACTTTC
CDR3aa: CASSLASGYGANVLTF

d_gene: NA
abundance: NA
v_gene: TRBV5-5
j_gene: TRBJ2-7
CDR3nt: TGTGCCAGCAGTCTTTTAGGCTACGAGCAGTACTTC
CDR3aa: CASSLLGYEQYF

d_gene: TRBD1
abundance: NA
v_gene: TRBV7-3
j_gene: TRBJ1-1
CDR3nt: TGTGCCAGCAGCTTAGGGACAGGGGGCGTCGAAGCTTTCTTT
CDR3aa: CASSLGTGGVEAFF

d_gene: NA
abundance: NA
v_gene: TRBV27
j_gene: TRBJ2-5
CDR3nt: TGTGCCAGCAGTTGGGGGCCGCTACAAGAGACCCAGTACTTC
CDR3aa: CASSWGPLQETQYF

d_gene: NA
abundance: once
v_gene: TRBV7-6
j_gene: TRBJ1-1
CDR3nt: TGTGCCAGCAGCGTGACGGAGGAGGCTGAAGCTTTCTTT
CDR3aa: CASSVTEEAEAFF

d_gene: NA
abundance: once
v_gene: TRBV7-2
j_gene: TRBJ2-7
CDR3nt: TGTGCCAGCAGCTCGTTAGGGGGGAGCGTATCCCACGAGCAGTACTTC
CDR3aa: CASSSLGGSVSHEQYF

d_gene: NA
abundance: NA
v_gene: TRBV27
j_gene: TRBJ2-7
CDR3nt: TGTGCCAGCAGCCTCAGGCCTGAGAGCTACGAGCAGTACTTC
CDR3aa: CASSLRPESYEQYF

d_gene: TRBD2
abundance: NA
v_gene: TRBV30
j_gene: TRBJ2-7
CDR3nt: TGTGCCTGGAGTGGTAGACTAGCGGGAGACGAGCAGTACTTC
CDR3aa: CAWSGRLAGDEQYF

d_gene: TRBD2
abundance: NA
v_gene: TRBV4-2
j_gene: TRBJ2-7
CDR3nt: TGTGCCAGCAGCCAAGTAGCACTAGCGGGAGTTATGGGGTCTGACGAGCAGTACTTC
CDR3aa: CASSQVALAGVMGSDEQYF

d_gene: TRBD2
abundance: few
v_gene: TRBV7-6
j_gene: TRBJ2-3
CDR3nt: TGTGCCAGCAGCGACTTGAGAGCGGGAGTGCTCACAGATACGCAGTATTTT
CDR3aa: CASSDLRAGVLTDTQYF

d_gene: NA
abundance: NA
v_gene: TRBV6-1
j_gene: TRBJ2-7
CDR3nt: TGTGCCAGCAGTGCTTTAAGGACAAATAGCTACGAGCAGTACTTC
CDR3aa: CASSALRTNSYEQYF

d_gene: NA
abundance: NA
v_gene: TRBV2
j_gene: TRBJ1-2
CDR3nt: TGTGCCAGCAGTGAAGGGGCTCGAAACTATGGCTACACCTTC
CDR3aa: CASSEGARNYGYTF

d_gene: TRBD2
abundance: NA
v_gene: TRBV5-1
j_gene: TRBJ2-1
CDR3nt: TGCGCCAGCAGCCTTCGACTAGCGGGATCCTCCTACAATGAGCAGTTCTTC
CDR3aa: CASSLRLAGSSYNEQFF

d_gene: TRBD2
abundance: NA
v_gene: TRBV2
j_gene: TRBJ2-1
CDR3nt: TGTGCCAGCAGTGGATTAGCGGGAGGGCCGGATGAGCAGTTCTTC
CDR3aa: CASSGLAGGPDEQFF